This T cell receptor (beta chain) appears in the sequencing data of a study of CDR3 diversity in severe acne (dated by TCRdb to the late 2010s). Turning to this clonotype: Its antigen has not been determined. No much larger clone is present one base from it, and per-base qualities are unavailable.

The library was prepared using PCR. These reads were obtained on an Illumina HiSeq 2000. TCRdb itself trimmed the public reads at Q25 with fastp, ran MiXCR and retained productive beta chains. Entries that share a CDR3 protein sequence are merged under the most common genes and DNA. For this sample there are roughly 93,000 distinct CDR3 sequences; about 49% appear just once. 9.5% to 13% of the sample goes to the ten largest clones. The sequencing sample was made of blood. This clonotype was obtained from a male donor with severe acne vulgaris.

CDR3 sequence: CASSLDGNSYNEQFF. At the DNA level, the sequence is TGTGCCAGCAGCTTGGACGGAAACTCCTACAATGAGCAGTTCTTC. The rearrangement combines TRBV5-4 with TRBJ2-1; no confident D gene assignment can be made. A distance of 7 bases separates the germline ends of V and J, which lose 0 bases and 0 bases respectively. The CDR3, cysteine through phenylalanine, is 15 amino acids long. Just CDR3 DNA is preserved here, 45 bases in frame from base 1. CDR1 SGHNT and CDR2 YYREEE are derived from the germline V gene (reference sequence).